These T cell receptor beta chains were read from a single sample in a study of blood T cell repertoires in COVID-19. Clones were read by immunoSEQ multiplex PCR, and TCRdb kept only the in-frame ones, dropping some. The table lists 50,000 to 55,000 clones, just over 85% of them singletons. Sequencing input: peripheral blood. The source is a man between 65 and 85 years old with acute or convalescent COVID-19. Both conserved end residues are part of each CDR3. A D gene is named only where the DNA matches it firmly. Clone size appears in some rows only: once, few, many, or a class for an expanded clone.

v_gene,abundance,d_gene,j_gene,CDR3nt,CDR3aa
TRBV5-1,.,TRBD1,TRBJ1-2,TGCGCCAGCAGCTTGGAGACAGGGGTTAGAGGCTACACCTTC,CASSLETGVRGYTF
TRBV5-1,few,TRBD1,TRBJ1-6,TGCGCCAGCAGCTTGGGGACAGGGGAAGGGTCACCCCTCCACTTT,CASSLGTGEGSPLHF
TRBV5-1,.,TRBD2,TRBJ2-1,TGCGCCAGCAGCTTGATAGCGGGAGGTAACAATGAGCAGTTCTTC,CASSLIAGGNNEQFF
TRBV3-1/TRBV3-2,.,TRBD1,TRBJ2-5,TGTGCCAGCAGCCAAGTAAGAGGACAGGGCCCCCCCAAGTACTTC,CASSQVRGQGPPKYF
TRBV4-1,.,TRBD1,TRBJ1-2,TGCGCCAGCAGCCAAGAAGGGACAGGGGCTAGCTACACCTTC,CASSQEGTGASYTF
TRBV20-1,.,.,TRBJ1-2,TGCAGTGCCGAGGGTATTTGGGGCTACACCTTC,CSAEGIWGYTF
TRBV7-3,.,TRBD1,TRBJ1-1,TGTGCCAGCAGCGAAAGACAGGGGGGAACTGAAGCTTTCTTT,CASSERQGGTEAFF
TRBV20-1,.,TRBD1,TRBJ2-5,TGCAGTGCTGGTGGGGACAGGGGGCGCCAAGAGACCCAGTACTTC,CSAGGDRGRQETQYF
TRBV7-8,.,TRBD1,TRBJ2-7,TGTGCCAGCAGCTTAGTTGGGACAGGGCAATCCTACGAGCAGTACTTC,CASSLVGTGQSYEQYF
TRBV30,.,.,TRBJ1-1,TGTGCCTGGACCAACCGGGGGACTGGTACTGAAGCTTTCTTT,CAWTNRGTGTEAFF
TRBV7-2,.,TRBD1,TRBJ1-1,TGTGCCAGCAGCTCCCAGACAGGGTTCACTGAAGCTTTCTTT,CASSSQTGFTEAFF
TRBV28,.,TRBD1,TRBJ1-2,TGTGCCAGCAGTTCGAAGCAGGGGGGAATTGCTAGCTATGGCTACACCTTC,CASSSKQGGIASYGYTF
TRBV4-2,.,TRBD2,TRBJ2-7,TGTGCCAGCAGCCAAGGGGGGGGGACTAGCGGTTACGAGCAGTACTTC,CASSQGGGTSGYEQYF
TRBV7-2,.,TRBD1,TRBJ1-6,TGTGCCAGCAGCCGGGACAGATCCCCCCGGTCACCCCTCCACTTT,CASSRDRSPRSPLHF
TRBV11-2,few,.,TRBJ1-5,TGTGCCAGCAGCTTAATGGGCAGAGATCAGCCCCAGCATTTT,CASSLMGRDQPQHF
TRBV6-5,.,TRBD1,TRBJ1-2,TGTGCCAGCAGTAACCGGGACAGTCGGTTTGGCTACACCTTC,CASSNRDSRFGYTF
TRBV5-1,.,TRBD2,TRBJ2-2,TGCGCCAGCAGCTTTGCGGGAGGTGGCACCGGGGAGCTGTTTTTT,CASSFAGGGTGELFF
TRBV5-6,.,TRBD1,TRBJ1-2,TGTGCCAGCAGCTTGGCGGGATACAGGGGCTATGGCTACACCTTC,CASSLAGYRGYGYTF
TRBV5-8,.,TRBD1,TRBJ2-3,TGTGCCAGCAGCGCGACAGGGGGACTTACAGATACGCAGTATTTT,CASSATGGLTDTQYF
TRBV24-1,few,.,TRBJ2-1,TGTGCCACCAGTGCAGCGGAAACCCTTCGGCAGTTCTTC,CATSAAETLRQFF
TRBV21-1,.,.,TRBJ2-1,TGTGCCAGCAGCCCGACTAGTCAGCAGTTCTTC,CASSPTSQQFF
TRBV5-1,.,.,TRBJ2-3,TGCGCCAGCCGCACAGGGCCGGGAACCACAGATACGCAGTATTTT,CASRTGPGTTDTQYF
TRBV4-1,.,TRBD1,TRBJ2-2,TGCGCCAGCAGGAGGACAGGGACCGCCGGGGAGCTGTTTTTT,CASRRTGTAGELFF
TRBV5-6,.,TRBD1,TRBJ2-5,TGTGCCAGCAGCGGGACAGGGAAGGAGACCCAGTACTTC,CASSGTGKETQYF
TRBV6-2/TRBV6-3,.,.,TRBJ1-2,TGTGCCAGCAGTTACACCCTCCCCCCAACAGGATCCTATGGCTACACCTTC,CASSYTLPPTGSYGYTF
TRBV6-2/TRBV6-3,once,TRBD2,TRBJ2-1,TGTGCCAGCAGTTCAGGACTAGCGGGGGGGCCAAAGGATGAGCAGTTCTTC,CASSSGLAGGPKDEQFF
TRBV10-1,.,TRBD1,TRBJ1-3,TGCGCCAGCAGTGATTTATCGGGACAGGGGCCGTTAAGCTCTGGAAACACCATATATTTT,CASSDLSGQGPLSSGNTIYF
TRBV2,.,.,TRBJ2-5,TGTGCCAGCAGCCAGGAAGGAGAGACCCAGTACTTC,CASSQEGETQYF
TRBV10-2,.,.,TRBJ1-5,TGCGCCAGCCAAGAACTCCAAAGGGGTAGCAATCAGCCCCAGCATTTT,CASQELQRGSNQPQHF
TRBV5-6,once,.,TRBJ1-6,TGTGCCAGCAGCTTTTTAGGGACAACTGATTCACCCCTCCACTTT,CASSFLGTTDSPLHF
TRBV7-2,.,.,TRBJ1-1,TGTGCCAGCACCCCAAAAAGGGGGAGAGAAGCTTTCTTT,CASTPKRGREAFF
TRBV7-9,.,.,TRBJ1-4,TGTGCCACGACGGGGTCCAGTAATGAAAAACTGTTTTTT,CATTGSSNEKLFF
TRBV3-1/TRBV3-2,.,TRBD1,TRBJ2-5,TGTGCCAGCAGCCAAGATCGGGCCGGACAGGGGGCAGAGACCCAGTACTTC,CASSQDRAGQGAETQYF
TRBV28,.,TRBD1,TRBJ2-5,TGTGCCAGCAGTTTAGGACAGGGGAGCGAGACCCAGTACTTC,CASSLGQGSETQYF
TRBV7-2,once,.,TRBJ2-1,TGTGCCAGCAGCTTAGAGCTCTACAATGAGCAGTTCTTC,CASSLELYNEQFF
TRBV9,.,TRBD2,TRBJ2-3,TGTGCCAGCAGCCCCGGCGGGGGAGCGGGGATCGCAGATACGCAGTATTTT,CASSPGGGAGIADTQYF
TRBV5-1,.,.,TRBJ1-2,TGCGCCAGCAGCTTGGTAGCAGCTAACTATGGCTACACCTTC,CASSLVAANYGYTF
TRBV12-2,.,.,TRBJ2-3,TGTGCAAGTCGCTCGGAACGTCCTGCGGGGGGGCTGTTTGGGCAGTATTTT,CASRSERPAGGLFGQYF
TRBV5-6,.,TRBD1,TRBJ1-2,TGTGCCAGCAGCTTGGTTGCGGGACAGGGTTCCGGCTACACCTTC,CASSLVAGQGSGYTF
TRBV9,.,.,TRBJ2-3,TGTGCCAGCAGCGGGAGGGGGCTAGCGCGCACAGATACGCAGTATTTT,CASSGRGLARTDTQYF
TRBV27,.,.,TRBJ2-3,TGTGCCAGCAGCTTATCGCGTGGAGCAGATACGCAGTATTTT,CASSLSRGADTQYF
TRBV9,.,TRBD1,TRBJ1-4,TGTGCCAGCAGCGCTGATCCGGGACAGGCAAATGAAAAACTGTTTTTT,CASSADPGQANEKLFF
TRBV7-9,.,TRBD2,TRBJ2-5,TGTGCCACCGGACTAGCGGGAGTCGAGACCCAGTACTTC,CATGLAGVETQYF
TRBV5-4,.,.,TRBJ2-3,TGTGCCAGCAGCTCCAGACTAGAAGCAGATACGCAGTATTTT,CASSSRLEADTQYF
TRBV11-3,.,TRBD2,TRBJ2-1,TGTGCCAGCAGCACCGGGACTAGCGTCGACAATGAGCAGTTCTTC,CASSTGTSVDNEQFF
TRBV6-6,.,TRBD1,TRBJ1-5,TGTGCCAGCAGGGACCGGGACAGGGCGGCGCAGCCCCAGCATTTT,CASRDRDRAAQPQHF
TRBV23-1,.,.,TRBJ1-2,TGCGCCAGCACCACAAGGGGGTTCGGTGGCTACACCTTC,CASTTRGFGGYTF
TRBV5-1,.,TRBD2,TRBJ2-1,TGCGCCAGCACCACAATGGCCCAGCGGGGGGTAGGGGAGCAGTTCTTC,CASTTMAQRGVGEQFF
TRBV5-1,.,.,TRBJ1-1,TGCGCCAGCAGCCCTGACACGATGAACACTGAAGCTTTCTTT,CASSPDTMNTEAFF
TRBV5-4,.,TRBD2,TRBJ2-1,TGTGCCAGCAGCTTGCTTCAAGCGGGGGGGCAGCAGTTCTTC,CASSLLQAGGQQFF
TRBV27,.,.,TRBJ1-1,TGTGCCAGCAGTCCCGAGGGATCGAACACTGAAGCTTTCTTT,CASSPEGSNTEAFF
TRBV15,.,.,TRBJ2-2,TGTGCCACCAGCAGTACTCATTTGCTGTGGACAGACACCGGGGAGCTGTTTTTT,CATSSTHLLWTDTGELFF
TRBV20-1,once,TRBD1,TRBJ1-4,TGCAGTGCTAGTAGGGACAGGGATCTTTACAATGAAAAACTGTTTTTT,CSASRDRDLYNEKLFF